What follows is one T cell receptor beta chain and its context. Repertoires were generated with immunoSEQ multiplex PCR, while TCRdb's copy carries only in-frame clones and drops some. The sample records about 92,000 clones, 83% being singletons. Time point noted: baseline, week 1 (first vaccination visit). The sample's treatment: pre-vaccination baseline after standard-of-care therapy. This record comes from a study of a mutant IDH1 vaccine in newly diagnosed glioma. The TCR originated in a woman aged 50 to 60 with glioma. Source: PBMCs, taken from a glioma patient treated with radiotherapy, temozolomide or both.

CDR3 amino acids: CAISGEGGLGYTF. The CDR3 nucleotides read TGTGCCATCAGTGGTGAAGGGGGCCTGGGCTACACCTTC. The chain uses TRBV10-3 and TRBJ1-2, with 7 bases identical to TRBD1. CDR3 length equals 13 residues. CDR1 is ENHRY and CDR2 is SYGVKD in the germline V gene. The J segment lost 8 bases and the V segment lost 4 bases, leaving 7 bases of the junction unmatched.